This entry lists 27 T cell receptor beta chains sequenced from one sample in a study of cytomegalovirus exposure and HLA in healthy donors. Primers: 60 Vbeta forward and 13 Jbeta reverse. Method: immunoSEQ multiplex PCR; TCRdb's copy keeps in-frame clones and lacks some. The sample holds under 300,000 clones; nearly 95% are singletons and the top ten take approximately 1.5%. Sequences were obtained from PBMCs. These receptors came from a girl aged 2-10 years in good health and CMV-seronegative.

The rearrangement uses TRBV27 and TRBJ2-1, with D possibly TRBD2 on 5 matching bases. Per germline, CDR1 MNHEY and CDR2 SMNVEV (reference sequence). CDR3 length: 13 residues. Trimming took off 6 bases at V and 5 bases at J, with 11 bases between the two ends. DNA for the CDR3: TGTGCCAGCAGGTCATACGGGAACAATGAGCAGTTCTTC. Protein product: CASRSYGNNEQFF.

The rearrangement joins TRBV6-6 to TRBJ2-5; D is perhaps TRBD2 (6 bases). This CDR3 has 14 residues. Trimming removed 7 bases at V and 5 bases at J, with 17 bases between. Germline V CDR1 and CDR2: MNHNY, SVGAGI (reference sequence). In nucleotides, the CDR3 is TGTGCCAGCATGAGGGGCGCGGCGGGGGAGACCCAGTACTTC. It yields the protein CASMRGAAGETQYF.

The rearrangement uses TRBV7-9 and TRBJ1-1, with TRBD1 identical over 7 bases. Unmatched junction bases numbered 7, after V lost 0 bases and J lost 6 bases. The V gene's germline CDR1 is SEHNR and CDR2 FQNEAQ (reference sequence). This CDR3 has 15 residues. The DNA for the CDR3 is TGTGCCAGCAGCTTAGCACCCCTTCAGGGGGCTGAAGCTTTCTTT. Protein: CASSLAPLQGAEAFF.

This chain joins TRBV10-3 and TRBJ2-2, with 10 bases matching TRBD1. This CDR3 is 12 amino acids long. The ends lost 10 bases at V and 8 bases at J; junction bases unmatched: 4. In germline, CDR1 is ENHRY, CDR2 SYGVKD. The CDR3 region has the DNA TGTGCCACCAGGACAGGGGGAGGGGAGCTGTTTTTT. This codes for CATRTGGGELFF.

The CDR3 is CASSLGHPGAERQPQHF. The CDR3 DNA reads TGCGCCAGCAGCTTGGGACATCCGGGAGCGGAGCGACAGCCCCAGCATTTT. This chain joins TRBV5-1 and TRBJ1-5; unclear D gene. With 0 bases removed from V and 7 bases from J, the gap between germline ends came to 20 bases. Germline V gene data show CDR1 as SGHRS and CDR2 as YFSETQ. The CDR3 length is 17 residues.

The gene calls are TRBV27 and TRBJ2-6; possibly TRBD2 for D (6 bases). V lost 2 bases to trimming and J lost 0 bases, with 14 bases between them. The CDR3 has 18 residues. Germline loops: CDR1 MNHEY, CDR2 SMNVEV (reference sequence). In DNA, the CDR3 is TGTGCCAGCAGTTTAACTAGCAATATGGGCTCTGGGGCCAACGTCCTGACTTTC. It translates to CASSLTSNMGSGANVLTF. The complete variable domain, with remaining parts taken from reference TRBV27 and TRBJ2-6, reads EAQVTQNPRYLITVTGKKLTVTCSQNMNHEYMSWYRQDPGLGLRQIYYSMNVEVTDKGDVPEGYKVSRKEKRNFPLILESPSPNQTSLYFCASSLTSNMGSGANVLTFGAGSRLTVL.

CDR3 sequence reads: CASSLGYRGLTDTQYF. In nucleotides, the CDR3 is TGTGCCAGCAGCTTAGGTTACAGGGGGCTCACAGATACGCAGTATTTT. The chain employs TRBV7-6 and TRBJ2-3; 9 bases align to TRBD1. The germline V gene has CDR1 SGHVS and CDR2 FNYEAQ. The CDR3 consists of 16 residues. V was pared by 1 base and J by 2 bases, with 4 bases of the junction left unmatched. The entire variable domain, with the rest obtained from reference TRBV7-6 and TRBJ2-3, is as follows: GAGVSQSPRYKVTKRGQDVALRCDPISGHVSLYWYRQALGQGPEFLTYFNYEAQQDKSGLPNDRFSAERPEGSISTLTIQRTEQRDSAMYRCASSLGYRGLTDTQYFGPGTRLTVL.

The chain is built from TRBV6-1 and TRBJ2-5; 7 bases match TRBD1. V gave up 6 bases and J gave up 2 bases; unmatched junction bases: 9. The germline V gene encodes CDR1 MNHNS and CDR2 SASEGT. The CDR3 consists of 15 residues. The CDR3 protein is CASSAWTGPQETQYF. CDR3 nucleotides: TGTGCCAGCAGCGCTTGGACAGGACCTCAAGAGACCCAGTACTTC.

Comment on this clone: Other DNA sequences in this sample translate to the same CDR3. V usage is TRBV6-5 and J usage is TRBJ2-5; perhaps TRBD1 as D (5 bases). The CDR3 length is 15 residues. The germline CDR1 and CDR2 sequences are MNHEY and SVGAGI. Trimming shortened V by 2 bases and J by 5 bases, and 15 bases separated the two germline ends. CDR3 region: CASSYVDKAGETQYF. The CDR3 DNA reads as TGTGCCAGCAGTTACGTGGACAAAGCCGGGGAGACCCAGTACTTC.

This CDR3 reads CASSHGGGYEQFF. The CDR3 DNA reads TGCGCCAGCAGCCATGGGGGAGGCTATGAGCAGTTCTTC. The chain uses TRBV4-1 and TRBJ2-1; perhaps TRBD2 as D (6 bases). The V gene lost 3 bases and the J gene lost 8 bases, with 11 bases spanning the gap. The germline V gene has CDR1 MGHRA and CDR2 YSYEKL. CDR3 length: 13 residues.

The V call is TRBV21-1, the J call TRBJ2-3; the table's D call, TRBD2, has no DNA check behind it. TRBV21-1 represents a pseudogene. The CDR3 sequence is 14 residues long. As DNA, the CDR3 is TGTGCCAGCAGCGAAGGGACTTCCACAGATACGCAGTATTTT. It translates to CASSEGTSTDTQYF.

The J gene is TRBJ1-1, the V gene TRBV27; 7 nucleotides match TRBD1. V dropped 7 bases and J dropped 0; count of bases not matched to a gene: 2. Germline CDR1 MNHEY, CDR2 SMNVEV (reference sequence). The CDR3 is 13 residues long. The DNA of the CDR3 is TGTGCCAGCAAAGACAGGGTGAACACTGAAGCTTTCTTT. Its protein product is CASKDRVNTEAFF.

This chain joins TRBV7-6 and TRBJ1-1; D is possibly TRBD1 (6 bases). With 6 bases removed from V and 0 bases from J, the gap between germline ends came to 11 bases. Germline loops: CDR1 SGHVS, CDR2 FNYEAQ. This CDR3 is built from 14 residues. Here the CDR3 reads CASSRDTVNTEAFF. The DNA for the CDR3 is TGTGCCAGCAGTCGGGACACCGTGAACACTGAAGCTTTCTTT.

This rearrangement joins TRBV7-6 to TRBJ2-3; 9 nucleotides line up with TRBD2. V lost 5 bases and J lost 3; bases outside the gene matches: 6. Per the germline V gene, CDR1 is SGHVS and CDR2 is FNYEAQ. This CDR3 has 15 amino acids. The CDR3 DNA reads TGTGCCAGCAGCATGACTAGCGGCCCAACAGATACGCAGTATTTT. Translation: CASSMTSGPTDTQYF.

The sample holds one count of this clone. The chain employs TRBV27 and TRBJ2-7, with 8 bases that match TRBD1. The CDR3 totals 14 residues. V shed 3 bases, J shed 7 bases, and the junction held 8 bases outside the gene matches. Per the germline V gene, CDR1 is MNHEY and CDR2 is SMNVEV (reference sequence). The CDR3 bases are TGTGCCAGCAGTTTGGCAGGGGGCTTCGGGGAGCAGTACTTC. Amino acid sequence: CASSLAGGFGEQYF.

J is TRBJ1-4 and V is TRBV6-5; possibly TRBD1 for D (5 bases). V was shortened by 5 bases and J by 12 bases, with 10 bases between the two germline ends. The length of the CDR3 is 11 residues. Looked up from germline, CDR1 is MNHEY and CDR2 is SVGAGI. DNA of the CDR3: TGTGCCAGCAGTGACGGGGGGGAACTGTTTTTT. This encodes CASSDGGELFF.

A single count supports this clone. This chain links TRBV5-8 with TRBJ1-5, with TRBD1 identical over 7 bases. The V gene end was trimmed by 2 bases and the J gene end by 4 bases; junction bases not matched to a gene: 6. The CDR3 has 15 residues. Germline V CDR1 and CDR2: SGHTS, YDEGEE. CDR3 DNA sequence: TGTGCCAGCAGCTTAAAGGGACAGTTTAATCAGCCCCAGCATTTT. The encoded protein is CASSLKGQFNQPQHF. The full variable domain, in which reference TRBV5-8 and TRBJ1-5 provide the parts outside the CDR3, is EAGVTQSPTHLIKTRGQQATLRCSPISGHTSVYWYQQALGLGLQFLLWYDEGEERNRGNFPPRFSGRQFPNYSSELNVNALELEDSALYLCASSLKGQFNQPQHFGDGTRLSIL.

This clone was recorded once. The chain carries TRBV5-1 and TRBJ2-5; 7 bases line up with TRBD1. Germline CDR1 and CDR2: SGHRS and YFSETQ. This CDR3 comprises 18 residues. V dropped 4 bases and J dropped 2; count of bases not matched to a gene: 17. CDR3 loop: CASSALPRSQGIQETQYF. DNA for the CDR3: TGCGCCAGCAGCGCGCTCCCCAGGTCACAGGGGATACAAGAGACCCAGTACTTC. Filled out from reference TRBV5-1 and TRBJ2-5, the complete variable domain reads KAGVTQTPRYLIKTRGQQVTLSCSPISGHRSVSWYQQTPGQGLQFLFEYFSETQRNKGNFPGRFSGRQFSNSRSEMNVSTLELGDSALYLCASSALPRSQGIQETQYFGPGTRLLVL.

The V call is TRBV19, the J call TRBJ2-2, with D unresolved. The germline gives CDR1 LNHDA, CDR2 SQIVND (reference sequence). Trimming took 5 bases from V and 6 from J, leaving 10 bases between them. The CDR3 has 13 residues. As DNA, the CDR3 is TGTGCCAGTAGTTTCGGGTCCTCCGGGGAGCTGTTTTTT. Protein sequence: CASSFGSSGELFF.

J is TRBJ1-1 and V is TRBV7-7, with D perhaps matching TRBD1 (6 bases). Between the trimmed V and J ends, which lost 2 bases and 3 bases, there was a span of 7 bases. Per germline, CDR1 SSHAT and CDR2 FNYEAQ (reference sequence). This CDR3 comprises 13 residues. CDR3 in amino acids: CASSLNRDTEAFF. DNA for the CDR3: TGTGCCAGCAGCTTAAACAGGGACACTGAAGCTTTCTTT.

The chain has TRBV13 and TRBJ2-2, with D perhaps matching TRBD2 (6 bases). The V end was cut by 5 bases, the J end by 4 bases, with 14 bases between. This CDR3 has 15 amino acids. The germline CDR1 and CDR2 sequences are PRHDT and FYEKMQ (reference sequence). Here the CDR3 reads CASSPGLLGTGELFF. CDR3 bases: TGTGCCAGCAGCCCGGGACTCCTCGGCACCGGGGAGCTGTTTTTT.

This chain uses TRBV19 with TRBJ1-2, with 9 positions matching TRBD1. V gave up 4 bases and J gave up 8 bases; unmatched junction bases: 14. The germline CDR1 and CDR2 sequences are LNHDA and SQIVND (reference sequence). There are 16 residues in the CDR3. The CDR3 DNA reads TGTGCCAGTAGTAAAACCACCGGGACAGGGAGAAGCGGCTACACCTTC. It is translated as CASSKTTGTGRSGYTF.

This clone appeared a few times. The chain recombines TRBV12-1 with TRBJ2-7; the table calls TRBD2, which could not be checked here. TRBV12-1 is noted as a pseudogene. The CDR3 is 18 amino acids. The CDR3 region is CFCPPFDNGRGFSYEQYF. The CDR3 DNA reads as TGTTTCTGTCCCCCTTTCGATAACGGGAGGGGTTTCTCCTACGAGCAGTACTTC.

The chain links TRBV19 to TRBJ1-1; the D gene is possibly TRBD1 (5 bases). The CDR3 consists of 14 residues. The V end was cut by 5 bases, the J end by 6 bases, with 16 bases between. Germline CDR1 is LNHDA and CDR2 is SQIVND (reference sequence). The CDR3 here is CASSEIQASAEAFF. CDR3 DNA: TGTGCCAGTAGTGAAATACAGGCGAGCGCTGAAGCTTTCTTT.

V and J are TRBV11-2 and TRBJ2-5; possibly TRBD1 for D (6 bases). Germline CDR1 and CDR2: SGHAT and FQNNGV. V was shortened by 5 bases and J by 5 bases, with 12 bases between the two germline ends. This CDR3 spans 13 amino acids. The CDR3 DNA reads TGTGCCAGCAGCCTTGACAGGAAGGAGACCCAGTACTTC. Residues: CASSLDRKETQYF.

The chain is built from TRBV7-8 and TRBJ1-1; a weak D match, TRBD1 (5 bases). Per germline, CDR1 SGHVS and CDR2 FQNEAQ. V lost 5 bases and J 1 base, leaving 17 bases between the germline ends. The CDR3 runs 16 residues. The CDR3 region has the DNA TGTGCCAGCAGCCCACGATCGACAGCATGGAACACTGAAGCTTTCTTT. Its translation: CASSPRSTAWNTEAFF.

J is TRBJ1-1 and V is TRBV18; D is unclear. V lost 0 bases to trimming and J lost 4 bases, with 9 bases between them. Per germline, CDR1 KGHSH and CDR2 LQKENI. This CDR3 has 14 amino acids. The CDR3 nucleotides read TGTGCCAGCTCACCACCGATGGGGAGCACTGAAGCTTTCTTT. Amino acid sequence: CASSPPMGSTEAFF.